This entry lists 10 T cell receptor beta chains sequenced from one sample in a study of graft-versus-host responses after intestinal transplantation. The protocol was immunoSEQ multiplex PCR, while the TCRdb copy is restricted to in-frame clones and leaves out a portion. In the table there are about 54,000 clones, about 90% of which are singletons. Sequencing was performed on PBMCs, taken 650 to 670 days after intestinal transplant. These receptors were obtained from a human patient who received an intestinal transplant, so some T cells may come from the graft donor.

CDR3 in amino acids: CASSRLGQNTEAFF. The CDR3 DNA is TGTGCCAGCAGCCGCCTAGGGCAGAACACTGAAGCTTTCTTT. The chain couples TRBV6-1 to TRBJ1-1; D call uncertain. Germline CDR1 and CDR2: MNHNS and SASEGT. There are 14 residues in the CDR3. V shed 6 bases and J shed 1 base, with 12 bases lying between them.

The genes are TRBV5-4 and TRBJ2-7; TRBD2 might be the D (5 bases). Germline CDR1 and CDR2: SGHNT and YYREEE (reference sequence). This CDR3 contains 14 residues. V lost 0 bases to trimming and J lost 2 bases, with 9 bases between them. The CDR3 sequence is CASSLGGQPYEQYF. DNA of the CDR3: TGTGCCAGCAGCTTGGGAGGGCAACCCTACGAGCAGTACTTC.

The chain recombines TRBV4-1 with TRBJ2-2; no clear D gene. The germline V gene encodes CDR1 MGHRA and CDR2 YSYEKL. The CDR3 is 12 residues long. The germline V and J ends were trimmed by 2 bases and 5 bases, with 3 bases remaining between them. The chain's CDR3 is CASSQITGELFF. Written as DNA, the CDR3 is TGCGCCAGCAGCCAAATAACCGGGGAGCTGTTTTTT.

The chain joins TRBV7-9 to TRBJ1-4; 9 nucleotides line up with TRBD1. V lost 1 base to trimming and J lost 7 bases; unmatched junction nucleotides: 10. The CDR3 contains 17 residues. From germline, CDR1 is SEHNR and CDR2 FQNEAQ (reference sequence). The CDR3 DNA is TGTGCCAGCAGCTTAGTAGGGACAGGGATGGTTCGTGAAAAACTGTTTTTT. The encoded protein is CASSLVGTGMVREKLFF.

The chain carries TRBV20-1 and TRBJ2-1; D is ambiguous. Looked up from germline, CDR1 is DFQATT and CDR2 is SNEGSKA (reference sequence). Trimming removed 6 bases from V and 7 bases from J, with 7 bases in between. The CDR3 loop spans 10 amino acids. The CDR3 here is CSAEKNEQFF. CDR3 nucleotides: TGCAGTGCGGAAAAGAATGAGCAGTTCTTC.

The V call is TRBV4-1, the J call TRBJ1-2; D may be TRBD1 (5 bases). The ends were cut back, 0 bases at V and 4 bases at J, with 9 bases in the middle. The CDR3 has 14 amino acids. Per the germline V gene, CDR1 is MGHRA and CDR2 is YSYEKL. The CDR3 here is CASSQDSGPYGYTF. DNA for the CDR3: TGCGCCAGCAGCCAAGATTCGGGACCCTATGGCTACACCTTC.

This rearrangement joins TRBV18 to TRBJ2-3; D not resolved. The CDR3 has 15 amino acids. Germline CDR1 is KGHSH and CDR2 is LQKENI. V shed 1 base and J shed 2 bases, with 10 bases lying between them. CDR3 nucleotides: TGTGCCAGCTCACCACGGGCTAGAACCACAGATACGCAGTATTTT. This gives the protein CASSPRARTTDTQYF.

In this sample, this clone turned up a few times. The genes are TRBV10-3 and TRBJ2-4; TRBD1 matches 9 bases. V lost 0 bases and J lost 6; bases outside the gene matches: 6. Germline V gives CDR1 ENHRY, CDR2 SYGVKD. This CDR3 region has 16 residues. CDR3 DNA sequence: TGTGCCATCAGTGAGTCGACAGGGGGAATTGGAAACATTCAGTACTTC. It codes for CAISESTGGIGNIQYF.

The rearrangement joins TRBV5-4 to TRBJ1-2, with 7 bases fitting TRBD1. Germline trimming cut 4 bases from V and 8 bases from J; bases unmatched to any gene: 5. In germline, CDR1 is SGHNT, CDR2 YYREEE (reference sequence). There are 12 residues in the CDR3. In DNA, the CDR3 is TGTGCCAGCAGCATCACAGGGGACGGCTACACCTTC. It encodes CASSITGDGYTF.

CDR3 nucleotides: TGTGCCAGCAGTGACGAACCCGGTGGGACACAGGGCTATGGCTACACCTTC. Translation: CASSDEPGGTQGYGYTF. This chain links TRBV6-4 with TRBJ1-2, with D possibly TRBD1 on 6 matching bases. The V and J ends lost 2 bases and 4 bases respectively, with 20 bases between them. This CDR3 is 17 amino acids long. The germline CDR1 and CDR2 sequences are MRHNA and SNTAGT.